This TCR beta chain stems from a study of cytomegalovirus exposure and HLA in healthy donors. The primer mix had 60 Vbeta and 13 Jbeta primers. Clones were read by immunoSEQ multiplex PCR, and TCRdb kept only the in-frame ones, dropping some. The sample includes around 130,000 clones, around 77% of them seen just once. This receptor was obtained from a man in his fifties in good health and CMV-seronegative. The specimen sequenced was PBMCs.

The CDR3 reads CASSLTGLGGNYGYTF. For the CDR3, the DNA is TGTGCCAGCAGTCTTACAGGGCTGGGCGGCAACTATGGCTACACCTTC. This chain links TRBV27 with TRBJ1-2; maybe TRBD1 (6 bases). The germline V gene encodes CDR1 MNHEY and CDR2 SMNVEV (reference sequence). This CDR3 has 16 amino acids. Trimming left V 5 bases short and J 2 bases short, with 18 bases between.